The clone carrying this T cell receptor (beta chain) has more than one count but fewer than ten. V lost 5 bases, J lost 9 bases, and 10 bases lay in between. Germline V lookup: CDR1 SEHNR, CDR2 FQNEAQ (reference sequence). The CDR3 spans 11 residues. TCRdb recomputed calls from the 5' RACE reads with MiXCR, one row per CDR3 protein. The sample carries about 340,000 distinct CDR3 sequences, roughly 19% recorded once. This sample is drawn from a study of T-cell memory formation after mild COVID-19. The sample consisted of PBMCs or a T cell subset sorted from them (not recorded which). The gene calls are TRBV7-9 and TRBJ2-5; D call uncertain. The sequence was collected from a man younger than 30 who had mild COVID-19 (a few samples of this study predate the infection). Cell type and time point are not known. The chain's CDR3 is CASSLNRAQYF. In DNA, the CDR3 is TGTGCCAGCAGCCTGAATCGAGCCCAGTACTTC.